This paragraph covers one T cell receptor (beta chain) sequence. The sample originates from a study of blood T cell repertoires in COVID-19. Study background: Acute and convalescent COVID-19 samples came from the United States, Italy and Spain. Sample material is recorded as cDNA or gDNA derived from T cells, B-cell-depleted T cells, or PBMCs.

Per the authors' pipeline: Amplification of reference gene primers provided the estimated nucleated cell counts. Data came from immunoSEQ multiplex PCR; TCRdb stores just in-frame clones and leaves some out. That table is the source of V, J and clone size, and D and trimming were worked out from the DNA. The sample lists more than 200,000 clones, 88% occurring once. The CDR3 sequence is 16 residues long. V was pared by 4 bases and J by 3 bases, with 11 bases of the junction left unmatched. Germline lookup yields CDR1 SGDLS and CDR2 YYNGEE. The sequencing input was peripheral blood. The chain recombines TRBV9 with TRBJ2-3; 7 bases line up with TRBD2. This receptor was identified in a human donor in a cohort sampled during active COVID-19. The chain's CDR3 is CASSFWSGGGTDTQYF. CDR3 DNA sequence: TGTGCCAGCAGCTTTTGGTCGGGGGGTGGAACAGATACGCAGTATTTT.